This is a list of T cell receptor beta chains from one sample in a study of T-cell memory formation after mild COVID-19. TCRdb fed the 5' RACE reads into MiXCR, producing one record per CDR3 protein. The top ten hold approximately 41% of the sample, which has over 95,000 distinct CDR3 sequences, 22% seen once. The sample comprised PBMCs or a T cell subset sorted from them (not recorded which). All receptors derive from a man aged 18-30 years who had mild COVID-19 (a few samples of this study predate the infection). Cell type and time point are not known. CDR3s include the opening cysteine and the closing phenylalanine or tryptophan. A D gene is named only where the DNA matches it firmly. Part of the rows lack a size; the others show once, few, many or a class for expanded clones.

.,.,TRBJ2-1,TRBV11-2,CASSRISLGYNEQFF,TGTGCCAGCAGCCGAATTAGTTTGGGGTACAATGAGCAGTTCTTC
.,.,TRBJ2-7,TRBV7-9,CASSLRVVNEQYF,TGTGCCAGCAGCTTGCGGGTTGTCAACGAGCAGTACTTC
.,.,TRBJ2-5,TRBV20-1,CSARGTAKQETQYF,TGCAGTGCTAGAGGGACAGCAAAACAAGAGACCCAGTACTTC
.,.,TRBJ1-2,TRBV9,CASSGPRRGDSGYTF,TGTGCCAGCAGTGGCCCCCGGAGAGGAGACAGTGGCTACACCTTC
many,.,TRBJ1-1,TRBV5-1,CASSYPGVEAFF,TGCGCCAGCAGCTACCCCGGGGTTGAAGCTTTCTTT
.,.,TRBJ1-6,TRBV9,CASSVYSGRSPLHF,TGTGCCAGCAGCGTATACAGCGGGCGTTCACCCCTCCACTTT
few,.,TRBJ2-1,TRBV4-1,CASGTAGNNEQFF,TGCGCCAGCGGGACGGCGGGGAACAATGAGCAGTTCTTC
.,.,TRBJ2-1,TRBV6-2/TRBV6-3,CASSYSGAGNEQFF,TGTGCCAGCAGTTACTCCGGGGCCGGAAATGAGCAGTTCTTC
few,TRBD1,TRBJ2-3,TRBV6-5,CASSPPGQGTDTQYF,TGTGCCAGCAGCCCACCGGGACAGGGGACGGATACGCAGTATTTT
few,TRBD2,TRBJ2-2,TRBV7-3,CASSSTSGGDTGELFF,TGTGCCAGCAGCTCTACTAGCGGGGGTGACACCGGGGAGCTGTTTTTT
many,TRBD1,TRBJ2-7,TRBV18,CASSGDRELYEQYF,TGTGCCAGCTCAGGCGACAGGGAGCTCTACGAGCAGTACTTC
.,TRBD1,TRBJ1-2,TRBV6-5,CATGYPPAGQGHGYTF,TGTGCCACGGGGTACCCACCGGCGGGACAGGGTCATGGCTACACCTTC
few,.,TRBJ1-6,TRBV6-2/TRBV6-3,CASSRIDPGRPSYNSPLHF,TGTGCCAGCAGCCGAATTGATCCGGGACGGCCCTCCTATAATTCACCCCTCCACTTT
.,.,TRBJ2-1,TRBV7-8,CASSFMGASYNEQFF,TGTGCCAGCAGCTTTATGGGGGCCTCCTACAATGAGCAGTTCTTC
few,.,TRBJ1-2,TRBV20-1,CSARAREGYGYTF,TGCAGTGCTAGGGCTCGGGAGGGCTATGGCTACACCTTC
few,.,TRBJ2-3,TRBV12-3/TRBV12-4,CASSRWTVTDTQYF,TGTGCCAGCAGTCGTTGGACGGTAACAGATACGCAGTATTTT
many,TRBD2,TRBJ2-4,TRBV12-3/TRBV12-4,CASSTLAGGLGKNIQYF,TGTGCCAGCAGTACGCTAGCGGGGGGGCTTGGCAAAAACATTCAGTACTTC
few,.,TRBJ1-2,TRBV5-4,CASSLVGTGYGYTF,TGTGCCAGCAGCTTGGTGGGGACCGGGTATGGCTACACCTTC
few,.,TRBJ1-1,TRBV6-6,CASSYGGMRTEAFF,TGTGCCAGCAGTTACGGGGGGATGCGGACTGAAGCTTTCTTT
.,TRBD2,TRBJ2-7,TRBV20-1,CSASSLAAPYEQYF,TGCAGTGCTAGCAGCCTAGCGGCCCCCTACGAGCAGTACTTC
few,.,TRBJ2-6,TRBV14,CASSGTHEGTGANVLTF,TGTGCCAGCAGCGGGACCCACGAGGGCACTGGGGCCAACGTCCTGACTTTC
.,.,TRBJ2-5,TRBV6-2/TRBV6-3,CASREDGSQETQYF,TGTGCCAGCAGGGAGGACGGATCCCAAGAGACCCAGTACTTC
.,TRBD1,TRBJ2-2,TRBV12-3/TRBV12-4,CASSLNRGRAGELFF,TGTGCCAGCAGCCTTAACAGGGGGCGCGCCGGGGAGCTGTTTTTT
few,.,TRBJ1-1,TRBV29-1,CSVAPGGTEAFF,TGCAGCGTGGCCCCCGGGGGCACTGAAGCTTTCTTT